This T cell receptor (beta chain) was sequenced in a study of Graves' ophthalmopathy and Graves' hyperthyroidism (dated by TCRdb to 2016 to 2018). Background on the whole study: Hyperthyroidism was considered stable if no progression to ophthalmopathy occurred within 18 months of follow-up. Once sampling was done, hyperthyroidism patients were given methimazole at a starting dose of 30 mg daily, while ophthalmopathy patients were given high-dose intravenous methylprednisolone. T-cell repertoires of thyroid tissue and blood were compared in 5 or 6 hyperthyroidism patients. To explore V-J signatures distinguishing ophthalmopathy from hyperthyroidism, a discovery set of 100 patients (fewer than 45 ophthalmopathy, some 57 stable hyperthyroidism) was enrolled. The study used signatures of the TCR beta repertoire to tell Graves' ophthalmopathy apart from Graves' hyperthyroidism and to predict which patients would progress to ophthalmopathy. In total, 135 blood samples were TCR-sequenced: fewer than 50 ophthalmopathy, about 75 hyperthyroidism and roughly 17 hyperthyroidism-to-ophthalmopathy patients. The independent validation cohort included under 20 hyperthyroidism patients plus 17 patients who later progressed from hyperthyroidism to ophthalmopathy. On the study overall, not on this receptor specifically: In validation, the model predicted ophthalmopathy progression with nearly 71% sensitivity and 72.22% specificity; fewer than 15 predicted patients were CT-confirmed with GO in a median of approximately 6.5 months. Among expanded thyroid clonotypes with frequency above 0.001, most also showed up in blood, which suggests that blood repertoires may reflect the thyroid immune response. In cross-validation, the 13-signature model distinguished ophthalmopathy from stable hyperthyroidism with 85% to 90% sensitivity and approximately 81% specificity, and in the test set the corresponding values were roughly 80% and 76%. No statistical method was used to set the sample size in advance, and the investigators knew which group each participant was assigned to.

This clonotype showed up just a few times. Its binding antigen is unknown. Base qualities are not recorded, but no much larger clone differs from it by a single base. For repertoire sequencing, the TCR beta CDR3 regions were amplified from RNA transcripts. The first round of RT-PCR was done with HTBI primers and the Qiagen OneStep RT-PCR kit, and was followed by a second round of multiplex PCR, then size selection and purification. Sequencing of the libraries was carried out on an Illumina HiSeq2000 in paired-end mode with 100 bp reads. Processing in the source paper ran as follows. SOAPnuke was used to process the reads, removing any read that contained adapters or uncalled bases, had a mean Phred below 15, or lacked an exact match to the constant primer or identifier. COPE v1.2.5 was used to merge high-quality paired reads. Each unique nucleotide sequence was defined as a clonotype, and clonotypes were aligned to IMGT TRB V, D and J references with MiTCR v1.1. Only V-J combinations with frequency above 0.0001 were analysed, covering 99% to 99.2% of repertoires. For each V-J combination, a TCR clonal expansion and chaos score was defined as F50 clonal expansion divided by the chaos observed in the TCRdist matrix. Welch's t-statistics and random forest were used to narrow the features down to about twelve V-J combinations, which were then fed into a naive Bayes classifier. The similarity between thyroid and blood repertoires was quantified using the Morisita-Horn index. TCRdb trimmed public reads at Q25 via fastp, called clones via MiXCR and kept in-frame beta chains. Each entry is one CDR3 protein sequence, shown with its most common DNA and genes. TCRdb, rather than the study authors, made the V and J calls. For this sample there are about 550,000 distinct CDR3 sequences; just under 40% appear just once. Less than 4.5% of the sample is taken by the ten largest.

Germline trimming: 0 bases from V, 5 bases from J; junction bases outside gene matches: 8. The CDR3 measures 16 amino acids from cysteine to phenylalanine. Just the 48-base CDR3 DNA is kept, in frame starting at base 1. CDR1 is given as LGHNT and CDR2 as FRNRAP, both from the germline V gene. Hyperthyroidism patients were newly diagnosed, were aged 18 to 65 years, and had a disease duration under 2 months. Patients were excluded if they had other autoimmune diseases, uncontrolled infections, pregnancy or lactation. Clinical symptoms, serum thyroxine, TRAb, thyroid ultrasound and orbital computed tomography formed the basis of the diagnosis. Trizol reagent was used to extract the total RNA, and its quality was then checked on an Agilent 2100 Bioanalyzer.

The sequence came from an adult man with Graves' hyperthyroidism. Sequencing was carried out using peripheral blood or thyroid tissue (not recorded which). Recombination connected TRBV12-5 to TRBJ2-5, with 8 junctional bases fitting TRBD2. The DNA sequence is given as TGTGCTAGTGGTTTGGTACTCACTAGCGGACCGGAGACCCAGTACTTC. Its coded protein is CASGLVLTSGPETQYF. Beyond the CDR3, the reference TRBV12-5 and TRBJ2-5 genes provide the residues; the full variable domain reads: DARVTQTPRHKVTEMGQEVTMRCQPILGHNTVFWYRQTMMQGLELLAYFRNRAPLDDSGMPKDRFSAEMPDATLATLKIQPSEPRDSAVYFCASGLVLTSGPETQYFGPGTRLLVL.